Below, 15 T cell receptor beta chains from the same sample are listed, as sequenced in a study of cytomegalovirus exposure and HLA in healthy donors. In the PCR, 60 Vbeta and 13 Jbeta primers were used. Only in-frame clones appear in the TCRdb table, and some are missing; sequencing was by immunoSEQ multiplex PCR. The sample includes 130,000 to 150,000 clones, over 75% of them seen just once. Sequenced input: PBMCs. The receptors were sampled from a woman under 40 in good health and CMV-seronegative.

This chain joins TRBV11-2 and TRBJ2-1; TRBD1 agrees at 10 bases. This CDR3 comprises 16 residues. Germline CDR1 and CDR2: SGHAT and FQNNGV. With V trimmed by 1 base and J by 3 bases, 3 bases remained unmatched. The CDR3 DNA follows: TGTGCCAGCAGCTTAGTGTGGGACAGGGGCTACAATGAGCAGTTCTTC. Protein: CASSLVWDRGYNEQFF.

This chain joins TRBV6-6 and TRBJ1-2; 11 nucleotides agree with TRBD1. Germline V lookup: CDR1 MNHNY, CDR2 SVGAGI (reference sequence). With 5 bases clipped from V and 8 bases from J, the junction kept 13 bases outside the gene matches. This CDR3 is built from 16 residues. DNA for the CDR3: TGTGCCAGCAGTACTTACCCCGGGACAGGGGGTGAAGGCTACACCTTC. This encodes CASSTYPGTGGEGYTF.

A remark on this clone: In the same sample, other DNA sequences code for this CDR3. The gene calls are TRBV9 and TRBJ2-2, with 9 bases matching TRBD2. Germline CDR1 reads SGDLS; CDR2 reads YYNGEE. The length of the CDR3 is 16 residues. J lost 1 base, V lost 0 bases, and 1 base had no gene match. In DNA form, the CDR3 reads TGTGCCAGCAGCGTAGGCGGGGGGGGGAACACCGGGGAGCTGTTTTTT. Its translation is CASSVGGGGNTGELFF.

The chain is built from TRBV28 and TRBJ2-2; unclear D gene. Per the germline V gene, CDR1 is MDHEN and CDR2 is SYDVKM. V was clipped by 2 bases and J by 1 base, with 2 bases between them. CDR3 size: 13 residues. CDR3: CASSLRNTGELFF. The CDR3 nucleotides are TGTGCCAGCAGTTTACGGAACACCGGGGAGCTGTTTTTT.

This chain joins TRBV23-1 and TRBJ2-7; 10 bases map to TRBD2. TRBV23-1 is an ORF; its function is uncertain. The CDR3 covers 16 residues. J was trimmed by 2 bases and V by 0 bases; bases with no gene match: 4. In DNA, the CDR3 is TGCGCCAGCAGTCAATCCCCTAGCGGGGGCCCCTACGAGCAGTACTTC. Amino acids: CASSQSPSGGPYEQYF.

The V call is TRBV5-8, the J call TRBJ2-2; 15 nucleotides line up with TRBD2. The CDR3 consists of 19 residues. The V and J ends lost 4 bases and 6 bases, in that order; junction bases with no gene match: 13. The germline V gene encodes CDR1 SGHTS and CDR2 YDEGEE. This CDR3 reads CASSTGLAGGLKNSGELFF. The CDR3 nucleotides read TGTGCCAGCAGCACCGGACTAGCGGGGGGGCTGAAGAATTCCGGGGAGCTGTTTTTT.

The genes are TRBV7-8 and TRBJ2-7; 7 bases fit TRBD1. Germline CDR1 reads SGHVS; CDR2 reads FQNEAQ. V was clipped by 2 bases and J by 3 bases; unmatched bases: 4. The CDR3 spans 14 residues. The CDR3 spells CASSLNRGNYEQYF. The CDR3 DNA follows: TGTGCCAGCAGCTTAAACAGGGGAAACTACGAGCAGTACTTC.

The chain uses TRBV6-1 and TRBJ1-1, with 7 bases matching TRBD1. The length of the CDR3 is 15 residues. Germline CDR1 reads MNHNS; CDR2 reads SASEGT. After removal of 6 bases from V and 7 bases from J, the junction contained 14 bases not matched to a gene. The CDR3 nucleotides read TGTGCCAGCAGCCACAGGGGCAGGATTTCAAATGAAGCTTTCTTT. Translated, it gives CASSHRGRISNEAFF.

The gene calls are TRBV7-7 and TRBJ2-2, with D perhaps TRBD1 (6 bases). CDR3 length equals 13 residues. Looked up from germline, CDR1 is SSHAT and CDR2 is FNYEAQ (reference sequence). The ends were cut back, 5 bases at V and 6 bases at J, with 10 bases in the middle. The CDR3 reads CASSPGVSGELFF. Written as DNA, the CDR3 is TGTGCCAGCAGCCCAGGGGTCTCCGGGGAGCTGTTTTTT. Using reference TRBV7-7 and TRBJ2-2 for the parts outside the CDR3, the full variable domain is GAGVSQSPRYKVTKRGQDVTLRCDPISSHATLYWYQQALGQGPEFLTYFNYEAQPDKSGLPSDRFSAERPEGSISTLTIQRTEQRDSAMYRCASSPGVSGELFFGEGSRLTVL.

V gene TRBV28 combines with J gene TRBJ2-7; 10 bases map to TRBD1. The CDR3 consists of 15 residues. With V trimmed by 5 bases and J by 5 bases, 9 bases remained unmatched. CDR1 and CDR2 from the germline V gene are MDHEN and SYDVKM. CDR3 sequence reads: CASSPWGTGDHEQYF. The CDR3 region has the DNA TGTGCCAGCAGTCCTTGGGGGACAGGGGACCACGAGCAGTACTTC.

Note on this clone: Within the sample, other DNA sequences also encode this same CDR3. This chain joins TRBV6-1 and TRBJ1-4; no firm D call. V was cut by 10 bases and J by 1 base, with 4 bases left in between. The CDR3 is 11 amino acids. Per the germline V gene, CDR1 is MNHNS and CDR2 is SASEGT. DNA for the CDR3: TGTGCCACCCGAACTAATGAAAAACTGTTTTTT. Protein product: CATRTNEKLFF.

This clone was counted only a few times. The chain is built from TRBV25-1 and TRBJ2-5, with 12 positions matching TRBD2. V was clipped by 3 bases and J by 5 bases; unmatched bases: 4. This CDR3 contains 15 residues. Germline CDR1 MGHDK, CDR2 SYGVNS. CDR3 loop: CASSEAGTSGETQYF. CDR3 nucleotides: TGTGCCAGCAGTGAGGCCGGGACTAGCGGGGAGACCCAGTACTTC.

The chain joins TRBV6-1 to TRBJ2-5; D perhaps matches TRBD2 (5 bases). Trimming took off 7 bases at V and 0 bases at J, with 9 bases between the two ends. From germline, CDR1 is MNHNS and CDR2 SASEGT. The CDR3 has 13 residues. CDR3 in amino acids: CASKREYQETQYF. The DNA of the CDR3 is TGTGCCAGCAAAAGGGAGTACCAAGAGACCCAGTACTTC.

The J gene is TRBJ1-6, the V gene TRBV30, with D possibly matching TRBD1 (5 bases). This CDR3 is built from 13 residues. V lost 3 bases and J lost 8, with 11 bases in between. The germline CDR1 and CDR2 sequences are GTSNPN and SVGIG (reference sequence). The CDR3 sequence: CAWSLREDSPLHF. CDR3 coding DNA: TGTGCCTGGAGCCTCAGGGAGGATTCACCCCTCCACTTT.

The chain is built from TRBV27 and TRBJ2-7; 7 nucleotides align to TRBD1. With 1 base clipped from V and 4 bases from J, the junction kept 4 bases outside the gene matches. The CDR3 is 14 residues long. The germline gives CDR1 MNHEY, CDR2 SMNVEV (reference sequence). CDR3 residues: CASSLYRGMYEQYF. CDR3 nucleotide sequence: TGTGCCAGCAGTTTATACAGGGGAATGTACGAGCAGTACTTC.